This T cell receptor (beta chain) came from a study of blood T cell repertoires in COVID-19. At the level of the study: COVID-19 samples collected from the United States, Italy and Spain covered acute and convalescent phases. The analysed material was cDNA or gDNA that came from T cells, B-cell-depleted T cells, or PBMCs.

Participants had their cohort set by participant-reported clinical history. The CDR3 is made up of 17 amino acids. V was clipped by 3 bases and J by 0 bases, with 12 bases between them. CDR1 SGHTA and CDR2 FQGNSA come from the germline V gene. Libraries were prepared by immunoSEQ multiplex PCR; TCRdb keeps only in-frame clonotypes and omits some of them. The table records approximately 300,000 clones, 90% of them present only once. The chain recombines TRBV7-2 with TRBJ1-6; a weak D match, TRBD1 (6 bases). The sample was PBMCs or T cells enriched from blood (not recorded which). The TCR was taken from a woman in her 30s who had been exposed to COVID-19. The CDR3 DNA sequence: TGTGCCAGCAGCTTCGGGGGGCCGGGCTCCTATAATTCACCCCTCCACTTT. Translating gives CASSFGGPGSYNSPLHF.